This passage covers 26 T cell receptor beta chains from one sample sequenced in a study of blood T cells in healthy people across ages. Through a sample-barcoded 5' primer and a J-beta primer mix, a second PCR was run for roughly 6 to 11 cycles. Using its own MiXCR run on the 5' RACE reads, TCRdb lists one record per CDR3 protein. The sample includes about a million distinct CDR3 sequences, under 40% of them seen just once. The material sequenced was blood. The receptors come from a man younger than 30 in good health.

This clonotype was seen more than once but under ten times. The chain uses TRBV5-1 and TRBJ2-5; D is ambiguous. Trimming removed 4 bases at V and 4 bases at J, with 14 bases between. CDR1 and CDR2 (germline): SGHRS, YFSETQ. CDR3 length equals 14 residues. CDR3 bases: TGCGCCAGCAGCGGCGGACCCGAGAGAGAGACCCAGTACTTC. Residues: CASSGGPERETQYF.

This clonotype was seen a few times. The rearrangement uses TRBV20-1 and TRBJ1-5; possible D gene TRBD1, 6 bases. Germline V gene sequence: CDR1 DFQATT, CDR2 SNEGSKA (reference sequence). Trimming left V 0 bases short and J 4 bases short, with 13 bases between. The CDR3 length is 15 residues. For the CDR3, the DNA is TGCAGTGCTAGAGATCCGGGGGCGGGAAATCAGCCCCAGCATTTT. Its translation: CSARDPGAGNQPQHF.

CDR3 in amino acids: CASSRDRGYWTEAFF. The DNA for the CDR3 is TGTGCCAGCAGTCGGGACAGGGGGTACTGGACTGAAGCTTTCTTT. The chain links TRBV6-2 or TRBV6-3 to TRBJ1-1, with 11 nucleotides matching TRBD1. Per germline, CDR1 MNHEY and CDR2 SVGEGT. CDR3 size: 15 residues. The ends lost 5 bases at V and 5 bases at J; junction bases unmatched: 7.

CDR3 DNA: TGTGCCAGCAGCGGGGGACAAGTTGGAAACACCATATATTTT. Protein product: CASSGGQVGNTIYF. The rearrangement links TRBV5-6 to TRBJ1-3; weak D call: TRBD1 (6 bases). The germline gives CDR1 SGHDT, CDR2 YYEEEE. The CDR3 covers 14 residues. The V and J ends lost 4 bases and 3 bases respectively, with 11 bases between them.

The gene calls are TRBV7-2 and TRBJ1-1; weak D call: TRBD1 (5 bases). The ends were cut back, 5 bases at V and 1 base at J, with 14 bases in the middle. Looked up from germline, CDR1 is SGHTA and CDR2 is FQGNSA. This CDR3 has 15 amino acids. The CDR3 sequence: CASSPWNGANTEAFF. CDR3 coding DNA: TGTGCCAGCAGCCCCTGGAACGGGGCGAACACTGAAGCTTTCTTT. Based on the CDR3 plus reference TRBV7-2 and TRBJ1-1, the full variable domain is GAGVSQSPSNKVTEKGKDVELRCDPISGHTALYWYRQSLGQGLEFLIYFQGNSAPDKSGLPSDRFSAERTGGSVSTLTIQRTQQEDSAVYLCASSPWNGANTEAFFGQGTRLTVV.

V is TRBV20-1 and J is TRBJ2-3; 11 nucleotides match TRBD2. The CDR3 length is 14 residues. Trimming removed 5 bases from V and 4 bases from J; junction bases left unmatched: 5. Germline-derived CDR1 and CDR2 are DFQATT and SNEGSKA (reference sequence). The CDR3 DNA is TGCAGTGCTGTTAGCGGGGGGGTCCCAGATACGCAGTATTTT. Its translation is CSAVSGGVPDTQYF.

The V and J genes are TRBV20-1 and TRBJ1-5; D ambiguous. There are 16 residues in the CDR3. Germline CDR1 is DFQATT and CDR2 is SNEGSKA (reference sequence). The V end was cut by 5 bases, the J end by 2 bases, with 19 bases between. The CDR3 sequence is CSAPKEGSVGNQPQHF. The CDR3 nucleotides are TGCAGTGCTCCGAAGGAGGGTTCGGTGGGCAATCAGCCCCAGCATTTT.

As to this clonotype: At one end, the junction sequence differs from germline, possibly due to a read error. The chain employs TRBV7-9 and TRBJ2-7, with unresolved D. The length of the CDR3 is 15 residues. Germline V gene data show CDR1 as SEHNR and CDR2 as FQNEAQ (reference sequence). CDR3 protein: CASSLVQTLQETQCF. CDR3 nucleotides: TGTGCCAGCAGCTTAGTGCAGACCCTTCAAGAGACCCAGTGCTTC.

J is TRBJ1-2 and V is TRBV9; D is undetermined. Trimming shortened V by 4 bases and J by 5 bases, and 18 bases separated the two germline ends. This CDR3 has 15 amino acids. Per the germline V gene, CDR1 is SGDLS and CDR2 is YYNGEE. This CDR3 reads CASSPSPGGLYGYTF. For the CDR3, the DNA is TGTGCCAGCAGCCCCAGTCCGGGTGGGCTTTATGGCTACACCTTC.

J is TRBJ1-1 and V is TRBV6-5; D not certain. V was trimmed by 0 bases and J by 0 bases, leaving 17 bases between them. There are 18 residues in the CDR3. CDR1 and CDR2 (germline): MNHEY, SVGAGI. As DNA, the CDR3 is TGTGCCAGCAGTTACTCGATGTTGGAGGTTGGGATGAACACTGAAGCTTTCTTT. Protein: CASSYSMLEVGMNTEAFF.

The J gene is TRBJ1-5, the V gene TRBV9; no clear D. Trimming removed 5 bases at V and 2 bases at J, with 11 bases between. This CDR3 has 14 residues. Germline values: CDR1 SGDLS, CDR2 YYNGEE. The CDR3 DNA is TGTGCCAGCAGGGGCTCGGGCGGCAATCAGCCCCAGCATTTT. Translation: CASRGSGGNQPQHF.

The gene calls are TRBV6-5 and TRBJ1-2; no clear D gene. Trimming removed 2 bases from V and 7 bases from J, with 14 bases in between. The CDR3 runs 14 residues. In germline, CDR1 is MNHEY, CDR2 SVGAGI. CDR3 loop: CASSYQVGSIGYTF. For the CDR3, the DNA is TGTGCCAGCAGTTACCAAGTGGGATCTATTGGCTACACCTTC.

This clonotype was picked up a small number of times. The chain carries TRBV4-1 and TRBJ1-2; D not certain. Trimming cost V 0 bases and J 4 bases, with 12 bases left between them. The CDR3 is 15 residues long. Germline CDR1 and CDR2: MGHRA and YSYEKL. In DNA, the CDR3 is TGCGCCAGCAGCCAAGATCGGAGCAGACCCTATGGCTACACCTTC. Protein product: CASSQDRSRPYGYTF.

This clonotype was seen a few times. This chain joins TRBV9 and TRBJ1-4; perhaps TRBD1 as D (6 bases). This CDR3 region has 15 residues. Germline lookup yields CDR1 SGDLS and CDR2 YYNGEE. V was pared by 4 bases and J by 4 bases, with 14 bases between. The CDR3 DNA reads TGTGCCAGCAGCACCTACGGAGGGGGTAATGAAAAACTGTTTTTT. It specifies CASSTYGGGNEKLFF.

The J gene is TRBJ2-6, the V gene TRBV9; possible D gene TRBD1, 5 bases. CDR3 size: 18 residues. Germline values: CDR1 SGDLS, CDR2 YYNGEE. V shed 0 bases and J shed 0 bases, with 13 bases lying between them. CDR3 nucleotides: TGTGCCAGCAGCGTAGAGGTGGACACGAACTCTGGGGCCAACGTCCTGACTTTC. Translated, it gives CASSVEVDTNSGANVLTF.

CDR3 amino acids: CASRAGQSNQPQHF. CDR3 sequence (DNA): TGTGCCAGCAGGGCGGGACAAAGCAATCAGCCCCAGCATTTT. The J gene is TRBJ1-5, the V gene TRBV6-2 or TRBV6-3, with a possible D match to TRBD1 (6 bases). V lost 6 bases, J lost 1 base, and 10 bases lay in between. The CDR3 runs to 14 residues. CDR1 and CDR2 from the germline V gene are MNHEY and SVGEGT.

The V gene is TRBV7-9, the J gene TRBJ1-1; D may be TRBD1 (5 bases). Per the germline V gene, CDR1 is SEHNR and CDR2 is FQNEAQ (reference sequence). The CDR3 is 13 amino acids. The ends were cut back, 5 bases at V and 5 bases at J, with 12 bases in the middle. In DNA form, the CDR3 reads TGTGCCAGCAGCCAAAGTGAGGGGACTGAAGCTTTCTTT. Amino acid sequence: CASSQSEGTEAFF.

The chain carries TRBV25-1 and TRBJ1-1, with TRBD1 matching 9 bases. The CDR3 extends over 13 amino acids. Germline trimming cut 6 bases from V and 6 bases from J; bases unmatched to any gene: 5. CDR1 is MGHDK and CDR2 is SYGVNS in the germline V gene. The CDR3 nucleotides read TGTGCCAGCAGGGGACAGGGAGCCCCTGAAGCTTTCTTT. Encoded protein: CASRGQGAPEAFF. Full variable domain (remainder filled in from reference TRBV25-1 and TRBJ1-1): EADIYQTPRYLVIGTGKKITLECSQTMGHDKMYWYQQDPGMELHLIHYSYGVNSTEKGDLSSESTVSRIRTEHFPLTLESARPSHTSQYLCASRGQGAPEAFFGQGTRLTVV.

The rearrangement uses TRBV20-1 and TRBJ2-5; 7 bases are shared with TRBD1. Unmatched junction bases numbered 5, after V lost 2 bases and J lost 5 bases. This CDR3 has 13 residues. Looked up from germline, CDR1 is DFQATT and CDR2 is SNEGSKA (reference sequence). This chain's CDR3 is CSARLTGIETQYF. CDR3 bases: TGCAGTGCTAGACTGACAGGGATTGAGACCCAGTACTTC.

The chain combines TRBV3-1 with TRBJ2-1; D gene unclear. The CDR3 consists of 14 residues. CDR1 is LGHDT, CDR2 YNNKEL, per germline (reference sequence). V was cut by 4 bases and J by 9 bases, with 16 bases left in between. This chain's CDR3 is CASSPLGLLGEQFF. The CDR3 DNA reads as TGTGCCAGCAGCCCCCTCGGCCTCCTCGGTGAGCAGTTCTTC.

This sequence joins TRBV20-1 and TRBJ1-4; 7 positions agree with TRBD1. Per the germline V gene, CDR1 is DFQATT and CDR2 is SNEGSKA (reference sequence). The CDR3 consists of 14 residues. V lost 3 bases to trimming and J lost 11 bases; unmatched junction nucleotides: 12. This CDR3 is CSASSTGVVGKLFF. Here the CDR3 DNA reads TGCAGTGCTAGTTCTACAGGGGTGGTGGGTAAACTGTTTTTT.

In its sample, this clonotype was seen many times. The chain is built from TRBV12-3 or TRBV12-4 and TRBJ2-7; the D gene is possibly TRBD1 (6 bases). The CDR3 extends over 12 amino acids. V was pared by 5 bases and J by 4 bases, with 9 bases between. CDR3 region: CASSIGQYEQYF. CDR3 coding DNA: TGTGCCAGCAGTATCGGACAGTACGAGCAGTACTTC.

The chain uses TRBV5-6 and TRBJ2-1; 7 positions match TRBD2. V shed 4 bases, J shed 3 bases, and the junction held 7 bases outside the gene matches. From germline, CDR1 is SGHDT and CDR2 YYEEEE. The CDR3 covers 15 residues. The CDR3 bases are TGTGCCAGCAGCCTGGGGAGCGGGAACTACAATGAGCAGTTCTTC. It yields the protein CASSLGSGNYNEQFF.

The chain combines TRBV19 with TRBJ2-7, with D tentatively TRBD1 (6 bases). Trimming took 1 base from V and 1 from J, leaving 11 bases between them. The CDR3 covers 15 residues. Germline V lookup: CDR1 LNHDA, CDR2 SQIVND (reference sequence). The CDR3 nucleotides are TGTGCCAGTAGTATAGTTCGGGGACAATCCTACGAGCAGTACTTC. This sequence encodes CASSIVRGQSYEQYF.

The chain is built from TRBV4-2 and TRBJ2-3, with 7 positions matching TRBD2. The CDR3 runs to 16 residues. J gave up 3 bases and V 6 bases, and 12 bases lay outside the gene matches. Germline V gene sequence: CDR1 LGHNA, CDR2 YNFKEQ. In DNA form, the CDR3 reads TGTGCCAGCAGACGTATCTCCAGCGGGGTGACAGATACGCAGTATTTT. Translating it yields CASRRISSGVTDTQYF.

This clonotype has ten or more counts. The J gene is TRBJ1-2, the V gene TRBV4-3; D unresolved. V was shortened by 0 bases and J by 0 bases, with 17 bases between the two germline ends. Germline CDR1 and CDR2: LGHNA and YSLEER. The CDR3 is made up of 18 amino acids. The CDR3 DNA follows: TGCGCCAGCAGCCAAGATCGGCCGGACGATATAACTAACTATGGCTACACCTTC. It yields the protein CASSQDRPDDITNYGYTF.